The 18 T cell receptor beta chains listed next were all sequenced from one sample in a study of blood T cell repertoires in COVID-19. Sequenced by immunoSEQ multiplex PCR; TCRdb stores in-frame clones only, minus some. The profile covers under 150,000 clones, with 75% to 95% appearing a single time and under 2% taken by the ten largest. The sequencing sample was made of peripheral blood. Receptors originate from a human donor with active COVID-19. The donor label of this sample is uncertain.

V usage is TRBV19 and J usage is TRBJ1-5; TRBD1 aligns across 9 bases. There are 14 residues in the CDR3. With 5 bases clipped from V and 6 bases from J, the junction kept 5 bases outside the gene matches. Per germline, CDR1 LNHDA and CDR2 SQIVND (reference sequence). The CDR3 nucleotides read TGTGCCAGTAGTCCCGGGACAGGGATTCAGCCCCAGCATTTT. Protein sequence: CASSPGTGIQPQHF.

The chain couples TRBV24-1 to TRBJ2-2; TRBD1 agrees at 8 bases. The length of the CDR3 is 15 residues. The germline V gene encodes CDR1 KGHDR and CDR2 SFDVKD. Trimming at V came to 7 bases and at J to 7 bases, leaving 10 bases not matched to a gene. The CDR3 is CATRDGQGGNGELFF. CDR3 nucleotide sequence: TGTGCCACCAGGGACGGACAGGGAGGTAACGGGGAGCTGTTTTTT.

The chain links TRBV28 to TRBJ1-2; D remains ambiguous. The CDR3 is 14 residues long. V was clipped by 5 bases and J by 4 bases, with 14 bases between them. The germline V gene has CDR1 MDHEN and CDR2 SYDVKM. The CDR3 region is CASSANQDFYGYTF. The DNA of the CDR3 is TGTGCCAGCAGTGCCAATCAGGACTTCTATGGCTACACCTTC.

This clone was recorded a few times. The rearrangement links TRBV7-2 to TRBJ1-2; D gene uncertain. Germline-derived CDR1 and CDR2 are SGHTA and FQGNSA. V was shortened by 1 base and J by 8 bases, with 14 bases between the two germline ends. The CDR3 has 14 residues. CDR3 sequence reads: CASSLGGVGSGYTF. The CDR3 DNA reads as TGTGCCAGCAGCTTAGGCGGCGTAGGATCCGGCTACACCTTC.

CDR3 sequence (DNA): TGTGCCACCAGTGATTTGAAGGGTGGGACAGATAACACCGGGGAGCTGTTTTTT. This gives the protein CATSDLKGGTDNTGELFF. The chain combines TRBV24-1 with TRBJ2-2, with 7 nucleotides matching TRBD1. Germline CDR1 is KGHDR and CDR2 is SFDVKD. The CDR3 has 18 amino acids. V was pared by 0 bases and J by 2 bases, with 8 bases of the junction left unmatched.

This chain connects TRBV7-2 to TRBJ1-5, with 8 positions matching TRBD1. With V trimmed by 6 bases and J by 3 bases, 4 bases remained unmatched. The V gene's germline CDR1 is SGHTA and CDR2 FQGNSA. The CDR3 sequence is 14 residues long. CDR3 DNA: TGTGCCAGCAGAGGGACAGGCCACAATCAGCCCCAGCATTTT. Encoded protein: CASRGTGHNQPQHF.

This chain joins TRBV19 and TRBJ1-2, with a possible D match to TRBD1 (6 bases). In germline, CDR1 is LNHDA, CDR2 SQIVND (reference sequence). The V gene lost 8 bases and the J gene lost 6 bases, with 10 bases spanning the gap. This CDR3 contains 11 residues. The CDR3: CASLQGDGYTF. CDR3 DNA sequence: TGTGCCAGTTTACAGGGAGATGGCTACACCTTC.

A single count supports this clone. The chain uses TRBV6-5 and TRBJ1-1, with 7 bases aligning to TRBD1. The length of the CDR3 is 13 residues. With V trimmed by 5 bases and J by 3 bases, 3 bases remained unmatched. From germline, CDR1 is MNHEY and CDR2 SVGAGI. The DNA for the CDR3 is TGTGCCAGCAGTCCACAGGGGTACACTGAAGCTTTCTTT. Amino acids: CASSPQGYTEAFF.

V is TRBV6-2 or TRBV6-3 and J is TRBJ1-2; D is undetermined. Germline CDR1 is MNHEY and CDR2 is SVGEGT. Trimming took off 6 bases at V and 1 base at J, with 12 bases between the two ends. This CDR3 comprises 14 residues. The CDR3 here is CASSPLLYNYGYTF. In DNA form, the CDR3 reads TGTGCCAGCAGCCCCCTTTTGTATAACTATGGCTACACCTTC.

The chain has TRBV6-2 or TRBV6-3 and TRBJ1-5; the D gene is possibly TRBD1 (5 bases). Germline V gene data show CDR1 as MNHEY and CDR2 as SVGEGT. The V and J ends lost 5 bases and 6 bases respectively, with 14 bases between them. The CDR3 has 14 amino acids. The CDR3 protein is CASSTPGRGQPQHF. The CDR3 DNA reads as TGTGCCAGCAGTACACCAGGGAGGGGTCAGCCCCAGCATTTT.

DNA for the CDR3: TGTGCCAGCAGTTCACAGGGATACAATGAGCAGTTCTTC. Amino acids: CASSSQGYNEQFF. V and J are TRBV27 and TRBJ2-1, with a possible D match to TRBD1 (6 bases). V was shortened by 4 bases and J by 4 bases, with 8 bases between the two germline ends. The germline gives CDR1 MNHEY, CDR2 SMNVEV (reference sequence). The CDR3 has 13 residues.

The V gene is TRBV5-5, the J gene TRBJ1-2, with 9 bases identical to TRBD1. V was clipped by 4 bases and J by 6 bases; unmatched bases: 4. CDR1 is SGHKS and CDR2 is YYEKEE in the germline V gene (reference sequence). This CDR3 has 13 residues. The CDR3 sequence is CASSRDRADGYTF. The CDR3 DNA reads TGTGCCAGCAGCCGGGACAGGGCTGATGGCTACACCTTC.

CDR3 nucleotide sequence: TGCAGTGCTATCTACTACAATGAGCAGTTCTTC. Encoded protein: CSAIYYNEQFF. The chain links TRBV20-1 to TRBJ2-1; no firm D call. Germline V gene data show CDR1 as DFQATT and CDR2 as SNEGSKA (reference sequence). There are 11 residues in the CDR3. Trimming removed 4 bases at V and 3 bases at J, with 4 bases between.

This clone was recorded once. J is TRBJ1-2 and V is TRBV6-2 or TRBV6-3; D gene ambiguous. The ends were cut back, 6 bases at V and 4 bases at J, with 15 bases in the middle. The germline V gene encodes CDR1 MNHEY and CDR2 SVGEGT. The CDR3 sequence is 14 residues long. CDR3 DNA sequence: TGTGCCAGCAGCCCGGAGTACCCTTTCTATGGCTACACCTTC. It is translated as CASSPEYPFYGYTF.

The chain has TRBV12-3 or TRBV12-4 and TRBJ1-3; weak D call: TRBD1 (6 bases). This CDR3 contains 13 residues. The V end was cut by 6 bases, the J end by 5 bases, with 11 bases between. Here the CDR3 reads CASSRTGRNTIYF. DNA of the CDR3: TGTGCCAGCAGCCGAACAGGGAGAAACACCATATATTTT.

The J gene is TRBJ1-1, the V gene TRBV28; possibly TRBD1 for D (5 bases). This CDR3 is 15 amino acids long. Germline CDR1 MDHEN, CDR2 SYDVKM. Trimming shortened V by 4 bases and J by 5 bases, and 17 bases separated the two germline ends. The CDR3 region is CASSSHQGLGTEAFF. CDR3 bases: TGTGCCAGCAGTTCCCATCAGGGTTTAGGAACTGAAGCTTTCTTT.

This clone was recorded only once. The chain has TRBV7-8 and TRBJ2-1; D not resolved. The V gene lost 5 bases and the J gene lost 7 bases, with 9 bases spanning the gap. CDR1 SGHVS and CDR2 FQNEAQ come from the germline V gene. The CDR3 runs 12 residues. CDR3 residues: CASSPQWNEQFF. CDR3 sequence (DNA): TGTGCCAGCAGCCCTCAGTGGAATGAGCAGTTCTTC.

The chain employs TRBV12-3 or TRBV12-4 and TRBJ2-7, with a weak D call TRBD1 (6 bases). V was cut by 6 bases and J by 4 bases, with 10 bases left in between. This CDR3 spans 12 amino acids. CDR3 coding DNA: TGTGCCAGCAGCGGACAGTTTTACGAGCAGTACTTC. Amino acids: CASSGQFYEQYF.